The clone carrying this T cell receptor (beta chain) was counted a single time. This sample is drawn from a study of blood T cell repertoires in COVID-19. The data were produced by immunoSEQ multiplex PCR, yet TCRdb's version contains in-frame clones alone and is incomplete. The profile covers about 160,000 clones, with approximately 85% appearing a single time and 5% to 6% taken by the ten largest. The CDR3 length is 15 residues. The germline V gene has CDR1 SGHRS and CDR2 YFSETQ. J was trimmed by 7 bases and V by 2 bases; bases with no gene match: 3. The sample was peripheral blood. This receptor was identified in a woman aged 45-59 years with COVID-19, enrolled during active disease. V is TRBV5-1 and J is TRBJ2-2; 12 nucleotides match TRBD1. DNA for the CDR3: TGCGCCAGCAGCTTAGGGACAGGGGGCTTCGGGGAGCTGTTTTTT. It encodes CASSLGTGGFGELFF.